The clone carrying this T cell receptor beta chain was recorded once. This may be a read error: a much more frequent sequence differs by one nucleotide. This entry belongs to a study of shared clonotypes between healthy human individuals. Germline V gene sequence: CDR1 SGHAT, CDR2 FQNNGV. The CDR3 covers 13 residues. The V gene end was trimmed by 5 bases and the J gene end by 9 bases; junction bases not matched to a gene: 9. Caucasian adults living in Nashville, Tennessee, provided all samples. Only in-frame clones appear in the TCRdb table, and some are missing; sequencing was by immunoSEQ multiplex PCR. The sample has some 470,000 clones; 60% to 85% are singletons.

The rearrangement joins TRBV11-2 to TRBJ2-5, with TRBD2 matching 7 bases. The material sequenced was PBMCs. This sequence was found in a woman aged 40 to 49 in good health. Some clones in this sample may be carry-over from other donors' samples. The CDR3 region has the DNA TGTGCCAGCAGCGCGGGGCCTCGGGAGGCCCAGTACTTC. Translation gives CASSAGPREAQYF.